The entry below gives a single TCR beta chain sequence along with its context. The data belong to a study of blood T cell repertoires in COVID-19. Study context: PBMCs, B-cell-depleted T cells, or T cells were the source of the cDNA or gDNA that made up the material.

The germline V gene has CDR1 MNHEY and CDR2 SVGAGI. This CDR3 contains 14 residues. V was trimmed by 2 bases and J by 3 bases, leaving 11 bases between them. Per the original methods: Amplified reference gene primers provided the basis for estimating nucleated cell counts. TCRdb's copy holds only in-frame clones and misses some; the assay was immunoSEQ multiplex PCR. The D gene and trimming were derived from the DNA, and the V and J assignments and clone size from that table. This sample has some 120,000 clones, with approximately 80% found just once. The source material was peripheral blood. This sequence joins TRBV6-5 and TRBJ2-7, with D perhaps TRBD1 (5 bases). This receptor was identified in a man in his 70s with active or convalescent COVID-19. CDR3 sequence: CASSYLDSIYEQYF. CDR3 in DNA: TGTGCCAGCAGTTACCTCGACAGCATCTACGAGCAGTACTTC.